The rows below give T cell receptor beta chains drawn from one sample of a study of T cell responses to AZD1222 COVID-19 vaccine. The repertoire was sequenced with immunoSEQ multiplex PCR; TCRdb's copy has only in-frame clones and lacks some. The sample shows 130,000 to 150,000 clones, under 95% of them seen only once. Sample: peripheral blood, taken on day 0 of AZD1222 vaccination. These receptors originate from an adult in good health. CDR3s include the opening cysteine and the closing phenylalanine or tryptophan. D genes are given only for firm matches.

V: TRBV4-3
D: .
J: TRBJ1-2
CDR3: CASSLRFEPDGYTF

V: TRBV28
D: .
J: TRBJ1-5
CDR3: CASSLITVGNQPQHF

V: TRBV2
D: TRBD1
J: TRBJ2-5
CDR3: CASRSYWTGLQETQYF

V: TRBV29-1
D: TRBD2
J: TRBJ2-1
CDR3: CSVETGLAFSNNEQFF

V: TRBV19
D: .
J: TRBJ2-2
CDR3: CASSISWTGELFF

V: TRBV7-2
D: .
J: TRBJ1-2
CDR3: CASSQAVGNGYTF

V: TRBV27
D: TRBD2
J: TRBJ2-5
CDR3: CASSSTTSGGAGAQYF

V: TRBV18
D: TRBD2
J: TRBJ2-1
CDR3: CASSPGLAGGQDEQFF

V: TRBV27
D: TRBD1
J: TRBJ1-1
CDR3: CASSRNKGATEAFF

V: TRBV11-3
D: TRBD1
J: TRBJ2-2
CDR3: CASSLSTGTGSTGELFF

V: TRBV28
D: TRBD1
J: TRBJ1-5
CDR3: CASRSTGDSNQPQHF

V: TRBV28
D: .
J: TRBJ1-6
CDR3: CASLTSPWRVNSPLHF

V: TRBV28
D: .
J: TRBJ2-7
CDR3: CASSKLRGVTYEQYF

V: TRBV7-2
D: TRBD2
J: TRBJ2-2
CDR3: CASKTSRHTGELFF

V: TRBV7-3
D: .
J: TRBJ2-5
CDR3: CASSPRASPWAQYF

V: TRBV5-8
D: .
J: TRBJ1-5
CDR3: CASSFRDQPQHF

V: TRBV14
D: TRBD2
J: TRBJ2-2
CDR3: CASSPGLAGVRVGELFF

V: TRBV21-1
D: .
J: TRBJ1-5
CDR3: CASSKVVGVGNQPQHF

V: TRBV12-5
D: .
J: TRBJ1-2
CDR3: CASGWGRGGYGYTF

V: TRBV15
D: .
J: TRBJ2-5
CDR3: CATSRAPGQGETQYF

V: TRBV5-8
D: .
J: TRBJ2-5
CDR3: CASSRDRQETQYF

V: TRBV4-3
D: TRBD2
J: TRBJ2-5
CDR3: CASSQDLALAVQETQYF

V: TRBV10-2
D: TRBD2
J: TRBJ2-3
CDR3: CASITSGMTDTQYF

V: TRBV9
D: .
J: TRBJ2-2
CDR3: CASSVGSSTGELFF

V: TRBV7-2
D: TRBD2
J: TRBJ2-3
CDR3: CASSPLGGVTDTQYF